This T cell receptor (beta chain) is from a study of blood T cell repertoires in COVID-19. Study information: Collection of acute and convalescent COVID-19 samples took place in the United States, Italy and Spain.

Using immunoSEQ multiplex PCR, the repertoire was profiled, and TCRdb retains in-frame clones only, with some absent. The sample has 440,000 or so clones; roughly 90% are singletons. Seattle's enrolled individuals joined amid active infection and were then monitored longitudinally. CDR1 is MNHEY and CDR2 is SVGEGT in the germline V gene. The junction had 5 bases not matched to a gene; V was cut back by 5 bases and J by 6 bases. CDR3 length: 15 amino acids. The chain uses TRBV6-2 or TRBV6-3 and TRBJ2-7; 15 nucleotides line up with TRBD2. Sequencing used peripheral blood. The TCR was taken from a middle-aged woman with COVID-19, enrolled during active disease. CDR3 sequence: CASSRPGLAGGEQYF. The CDR3 region has the DNA TGTGCCAGCAGTCGTCCGGGACTAGCGGGAGGCGAGCAGTACTTC.